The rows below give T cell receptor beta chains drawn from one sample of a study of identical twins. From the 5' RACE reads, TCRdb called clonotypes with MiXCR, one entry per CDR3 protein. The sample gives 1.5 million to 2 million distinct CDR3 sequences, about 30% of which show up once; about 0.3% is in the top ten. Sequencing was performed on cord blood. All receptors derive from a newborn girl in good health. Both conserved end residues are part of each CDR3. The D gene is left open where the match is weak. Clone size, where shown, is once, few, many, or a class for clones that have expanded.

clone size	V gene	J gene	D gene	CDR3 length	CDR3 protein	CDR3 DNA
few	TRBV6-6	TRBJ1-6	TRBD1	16	CASSYSSTGDNSPLHF	TGTGCCAGCAGTTACTCCTCGACAGGGGATAATTCACCCCTCCACTTT
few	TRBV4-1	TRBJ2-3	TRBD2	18	CASSHLGLAGGQLDTQYF	TGCGCCAGCAGCCATCTCGGACTAGCGGGGGGGCAGTTGGATACGCAGTATTTT
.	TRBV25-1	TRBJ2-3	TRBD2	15	CASSEAGDYTDTQYF	TGTGCCAGCAGTGAAGCGGGGGACTACACAGATACGCAGTATTTT
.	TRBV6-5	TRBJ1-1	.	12	CASSSGPYLAFF	TGTGCCAGCAGTTCCGGACCCTACCTAGCTTTCTTT
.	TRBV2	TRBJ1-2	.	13	CATPEQGPYGYTF	TGTGCCACGCCCGAACAGGGCCCCTATGGCTACACCTTC
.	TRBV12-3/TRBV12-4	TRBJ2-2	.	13	CASRLDSTGELFF	TGTGCCAGCAGGCTTGATAGCACCGGGGAGCTGTTTTTT
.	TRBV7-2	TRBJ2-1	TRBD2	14	CASSRGVADNEQFF	TGTGCCAGCAGCCGGGGGGTAGCGGACAATGAGCAGTTCTTC
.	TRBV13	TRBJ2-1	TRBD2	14	CATGGSGIRDEQFF	TGTGCCACAGGCGGTAGCGGGATCCGCGATGAGCAGTTCTTC
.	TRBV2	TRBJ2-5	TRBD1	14	CASTPDRGRETQYF	TGTGCCAGCACCCCGGACAGGGGGCGTGAGACCCAGTACTTC
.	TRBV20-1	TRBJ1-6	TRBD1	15	CSARAQGAHNSPLHF	TGCAGTGCTAGGGCTCAGGGGGCGCATAATTCACCCCTCCACTTT
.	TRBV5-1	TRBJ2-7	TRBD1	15	CASSLERQGFYEQYF	TGCGCCAGCAGCTTGGAGCGACAGGGCTTCTACGAGCAGTACTTC
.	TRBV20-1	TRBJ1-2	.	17	CSATDAGTWGPNYGYTF	TGCAGTGCTACTGACGCTGGGACTTGGGGCCCTAACTATGGCTACACCTTC
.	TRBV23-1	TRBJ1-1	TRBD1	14	CASIRQGLVTEAFF	TGCGCCAGCATCAGACAGGGACTGGTCACTGAAGCTTTCTTT
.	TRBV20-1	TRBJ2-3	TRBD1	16	CSASPYDQGDQDTQYF	TGCAGTGCTAGCCCGTACGACCAGGGGGACCAAGATACGCAGTATTTT
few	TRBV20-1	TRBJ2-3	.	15	CSAPRGPLRTDTQYF	TGCAGTGCCCCCCGTGGGCCGTTGCGCACAGATACGCAGTATTTT
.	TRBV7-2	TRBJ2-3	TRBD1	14	CASGQRDRVNTQYF	TGTGCCAGCGGCCAGCGGGACAGGGTTAATACGCAGTATTTT
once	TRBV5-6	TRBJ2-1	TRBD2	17	CASSLLLFLAGPNEQFF	TGTGCCAGCAGCTTGTTACTGTTCCTAGCGGGCCCTAATGAGCAGTTCTTC
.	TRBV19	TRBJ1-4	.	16	CASSIETAGTFEKLFF	TGTGCCAGTAGTATAGAGACCGCCGGGACATTCGAAAAACTGTTTTTT
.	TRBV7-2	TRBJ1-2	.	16	CASSLGGQGRGWGYTF	TGTGCCAGCAGCTTAGGCGGGCAGGGACGGGGATGGGGCTACACCTTC
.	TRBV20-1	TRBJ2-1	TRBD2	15	CSAQRALAAYNEQFF	TGCAGTGCTCAAAGGGCCCTAGCGGCCTACAATGAGCAGTTCTTC
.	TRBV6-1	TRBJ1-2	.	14	CASIVSQGAYGYTF	TGTGCCAGCATAGTATCACAGGGCGCCTATGGCTACACCTTC
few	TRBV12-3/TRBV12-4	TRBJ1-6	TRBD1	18	CASSGDRQGWSYNSPLHF	TGTGCCAGCAGTGGGGACCGACAGGGGTGGTCCTATAATTCACCCCTCCACTTT
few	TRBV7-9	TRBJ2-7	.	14	CASSYSRGLYEQYF	TGTGCCAGCAGCTATTCCAGGGGACTGTACGAGCAGTACTTC
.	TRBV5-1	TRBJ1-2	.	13	CASSRDPNYGYTF	TGCGCCAGCAGCAGGGACCCCAACTATGGCTACACCTTC
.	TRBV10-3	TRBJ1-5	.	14	CASGRMDSNQPQHF	TGTGCCAGCGGACGGATGGATAGCAATCAGCCCCAGCATTTT
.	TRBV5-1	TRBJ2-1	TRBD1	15	CASSLVQGVYNEQFF	TGCGCCAGCAGCTTGGTACAGGGGGTGTACAATGAGCAGTTCTTC
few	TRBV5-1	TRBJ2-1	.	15	CASSFGGTAYNEQFF	TGCGCCAGCAGCTTTGGCGGGACGGCCTACAATGAGCAGTTCTTC
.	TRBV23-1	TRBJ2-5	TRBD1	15	CASSLYRGLGQTQYF	TGCGCCAGCAGTCTTTACAGGGGATTGGGACAGACCCAGTACTTC
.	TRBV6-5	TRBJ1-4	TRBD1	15	CASSYSGTGREKLFF	TGTGCCAGCAGTTACTCCGGGACAGGGCGAGAAAAACTGTTTTTT
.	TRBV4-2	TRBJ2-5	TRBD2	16	CASSHDTSESGNEQYF	TGTGCCAGCAGCCACGATACTAGCGAGAGTGGTAATGAGCAGTACTTC
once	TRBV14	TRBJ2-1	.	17	CASSQDLMDALLSEQFF	TGTGCCAGCAGCCAAGATCTTATGGATGCCCTCTTATCGGAGCAGTTCTTC